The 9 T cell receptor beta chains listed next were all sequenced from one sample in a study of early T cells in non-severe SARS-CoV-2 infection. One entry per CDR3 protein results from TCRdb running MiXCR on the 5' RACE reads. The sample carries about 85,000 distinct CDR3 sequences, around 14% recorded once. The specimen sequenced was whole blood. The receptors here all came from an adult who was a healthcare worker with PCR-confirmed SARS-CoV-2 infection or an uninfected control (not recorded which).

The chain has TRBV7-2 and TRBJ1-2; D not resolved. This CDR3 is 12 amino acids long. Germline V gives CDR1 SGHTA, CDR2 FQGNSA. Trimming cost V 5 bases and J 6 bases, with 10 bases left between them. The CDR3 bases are TGTGCCAGCAGCCCGGACCGCAATGGCTACACCTTC. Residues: CASSPDRNGYTF.

The CDR3 nucleotides read TGTGCCACCAACCGGGCGTCGTCAGATACGCAGTATTTT. Protein product: CATNRASSDTQYF. The J gene is TRBJ2-3, the V gene TRBV6-5, with D unclear. Trimming pared 10 bases from V and 4 bases from J, leaving 15 bases between. The CDR3 spans 13 residues. CDR1 is MNHEY, CDR2 SVGAGI, per germline.

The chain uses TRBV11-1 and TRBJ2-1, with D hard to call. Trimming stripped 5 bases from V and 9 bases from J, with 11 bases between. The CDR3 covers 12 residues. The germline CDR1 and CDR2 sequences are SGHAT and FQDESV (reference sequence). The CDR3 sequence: CASSPANTEQFF. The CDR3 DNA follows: TGTGCCAGCAGCCCGGCTAATACTGAGCAGTTCTTC.

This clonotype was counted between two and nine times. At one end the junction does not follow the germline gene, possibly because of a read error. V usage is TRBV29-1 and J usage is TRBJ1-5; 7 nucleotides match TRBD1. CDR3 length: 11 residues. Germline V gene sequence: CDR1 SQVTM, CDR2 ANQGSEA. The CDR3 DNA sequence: TGCAGCTACAGGACAGGCCCCTGCGTCCAATTT. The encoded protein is CSYRTGPCVQF. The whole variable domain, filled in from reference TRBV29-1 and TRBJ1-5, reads SAVISQKPSRDICQRGTSLTIQCQVDSQVTMMFWYRQQPGQSLTLIATANQGSEATYESGFVIDKFPISRPNLTFSTLTVSNMSPEDSSIYLCSYRTGPCVQFGDGTRLSIL.

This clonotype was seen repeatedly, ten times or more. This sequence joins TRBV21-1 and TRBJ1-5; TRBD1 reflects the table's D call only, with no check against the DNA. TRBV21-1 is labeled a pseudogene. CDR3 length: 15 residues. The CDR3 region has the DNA TGTGCCAGCAGCAAAGGAGGGACAGGGAATCAGCCCCAGCATTTT. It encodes CASSKGGTGNQPQHF.

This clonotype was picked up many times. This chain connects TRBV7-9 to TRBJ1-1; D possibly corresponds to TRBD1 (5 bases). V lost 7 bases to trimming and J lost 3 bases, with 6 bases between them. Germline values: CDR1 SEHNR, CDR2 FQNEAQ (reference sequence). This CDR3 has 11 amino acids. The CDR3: CASKGDTEAFF. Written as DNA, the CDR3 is TGTGCCAGCAAAGGGGACACTGAAGCTTTCTTT.

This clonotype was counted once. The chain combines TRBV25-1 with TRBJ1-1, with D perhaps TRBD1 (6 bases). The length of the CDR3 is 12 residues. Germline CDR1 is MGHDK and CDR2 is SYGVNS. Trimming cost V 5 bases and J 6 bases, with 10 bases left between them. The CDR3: CASSRSGAEAFF. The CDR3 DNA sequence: TGTGCCAGCAGTCGGTCAGGGGCTGAAGCTTTCTTT. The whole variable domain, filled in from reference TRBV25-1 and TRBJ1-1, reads EADIYQTPRYLVIGTGKKITLECSQTMGHDKMYWYQQDPGMELHLIHYSYGVNSTEKGDLSSESTVSRIRTEHFPLTLESARPSHTSQYLCASSRSGAEAFFGQGTRLTVV.

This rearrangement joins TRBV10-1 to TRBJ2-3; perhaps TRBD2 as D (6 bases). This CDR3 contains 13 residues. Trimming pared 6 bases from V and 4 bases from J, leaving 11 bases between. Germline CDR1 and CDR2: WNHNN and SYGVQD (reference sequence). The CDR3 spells CASREGPADTQYF. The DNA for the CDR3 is TGCGCCAGCAGGGAGGGCCCCGCAGATACGCAGTATTTT.

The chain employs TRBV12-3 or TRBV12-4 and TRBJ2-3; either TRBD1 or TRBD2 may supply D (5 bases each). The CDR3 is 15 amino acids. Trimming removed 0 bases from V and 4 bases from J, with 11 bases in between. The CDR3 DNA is TGTGCCAGCAGTTTAGCGGCCGGGGCACCAGATACGCAGTATTTT. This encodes CASSLAAGAPDTQYF.